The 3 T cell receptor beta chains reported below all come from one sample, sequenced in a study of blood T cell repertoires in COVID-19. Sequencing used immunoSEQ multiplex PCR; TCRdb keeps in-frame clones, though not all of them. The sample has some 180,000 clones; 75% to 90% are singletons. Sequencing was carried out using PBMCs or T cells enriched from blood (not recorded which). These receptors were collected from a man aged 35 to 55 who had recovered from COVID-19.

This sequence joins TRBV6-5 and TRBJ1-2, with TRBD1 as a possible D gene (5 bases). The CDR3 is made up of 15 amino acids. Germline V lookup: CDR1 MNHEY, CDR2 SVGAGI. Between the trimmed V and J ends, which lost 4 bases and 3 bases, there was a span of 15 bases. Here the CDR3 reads CASSSGGGGDYGYTF. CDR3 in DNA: TGTGCCAGCAGTTCCGGCGGGGGTGGGGACTATGGCTACACCTTC.

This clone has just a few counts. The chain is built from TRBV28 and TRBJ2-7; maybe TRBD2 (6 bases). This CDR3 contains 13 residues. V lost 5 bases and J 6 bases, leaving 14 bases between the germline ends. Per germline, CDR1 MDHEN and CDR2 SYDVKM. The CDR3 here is CASSNGRRGEQYF. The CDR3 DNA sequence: TGTGCCAGCAGTAACGGACGGAGGGGCGAGCAGTACTTC.

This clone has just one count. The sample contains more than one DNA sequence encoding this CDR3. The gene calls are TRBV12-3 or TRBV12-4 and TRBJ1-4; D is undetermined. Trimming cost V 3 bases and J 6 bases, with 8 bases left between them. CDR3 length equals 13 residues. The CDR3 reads CASSLSGYEKLFF. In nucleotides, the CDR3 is TGTGCCAGCAGTTTGTCAGGCTATGAAAAACTGTTTTTT.